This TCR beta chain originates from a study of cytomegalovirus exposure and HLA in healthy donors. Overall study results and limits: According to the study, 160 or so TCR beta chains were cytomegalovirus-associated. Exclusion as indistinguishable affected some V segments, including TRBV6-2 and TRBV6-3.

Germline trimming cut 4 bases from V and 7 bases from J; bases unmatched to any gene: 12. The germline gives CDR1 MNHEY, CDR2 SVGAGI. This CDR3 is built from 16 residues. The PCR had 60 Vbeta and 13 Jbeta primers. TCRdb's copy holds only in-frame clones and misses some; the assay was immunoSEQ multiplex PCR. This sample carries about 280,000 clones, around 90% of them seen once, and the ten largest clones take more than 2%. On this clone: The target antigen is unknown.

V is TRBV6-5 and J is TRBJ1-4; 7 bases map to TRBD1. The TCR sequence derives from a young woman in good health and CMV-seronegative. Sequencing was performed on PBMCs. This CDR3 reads CASSSLQGVPGEKLFF. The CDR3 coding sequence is TGTGCCAGCAGTTCCCTTCAGGGGGTACCGGGTGAAAAACTGTTTTTT.